The 25 T cell receptor beta chains below come from one sample, sequenced in a study of blood T cell repertoires in COVID-19 (dated by TCRdb to 2020 to 2021). Library generation was performed with the immunoSEQ multiplex PCR assay. This immuneACCESS table, as held by TCRdb, lists in-frame sequences with V and J called but not all clones. Of the missing ones, under half trace to an unresolved V gene in checked studies; the others have no known cause. The sample table shows approximately 400,000 clones, and about 89% are seen once. The ten largest account for about 1.5% of the sample. Material for sequencing was PBMCs or T cells enriched from blood (not recorded which). The receptors derive from a man aged 30 to 39 who had recovered from COVID-19.

This sequence joins TRBV19 and TRBJ2-1; tentative D call: TRBD1 (7 bases). This CDR3 has 12 residues. V shed 7 bases and J shed 9 bases, with 13 bases lying between them. Looked up from germline, CDR1 is LNHDA and CDR2 is SQIVND (reference sequence). CDR3 nucleotides: TGTGCCAGTACCGGAGGGGGCCCTGAGCAGTTCTTC. Amino acids: CASTGGGPEQFF.

This clone was counted a few times. The chain has TRBV3-1 (or the pseudogene TRBV3-2) and TRBJ2-5, with 9 nucleotides matching TRBD1. In germline, CDR1 is LGHDT, CDR2 YNNKEL (reference sequence). V was pared by 3 bases and J by 5 bases, with 7 bases of the junction left unmatched. This CDR3 has 15 amino acids. The CDR3 spells CASSHWTGARETQYF. CDR3 coding DNA: TGTGCCAGCAGCCACTGGACAGGGGCGAGGGAGACCCAGTACTTC.

This clone was recorded only once. The chain is built from TRBV6-5 and TRBJ1-6; D not certain. With 8 bases removed from V and 5 bases from J, the gap between germline ends came to 7 bases. Germline CDR1 MNHEY, CDR2 SVGAGI. The CDR3 is 12 amino acids. CDR3 region: CASCRNNSPLHF. The DNA for the CDR3 is TGTGCCAGCTGCAGGAATAATTCACCCCTCCACTTT.

This clone appeared many times. The J gene is TRBJ2-5, the V gene TRBV4-2; the D is unclear. The CDR3 consists of 14 residues. V lost 1 base, J lost 3 bases, and 9 bases lay in between. Germline CDR1 reads LGHNA; CDR2 reads YNFKEQ. Here the CDR3 reads CASSQAGHKETQYF. In DNA, the CDR3 is TGTGCCAGCAGCCAAGCGGGTCATAAAGAGACCCAGTACTTC.

The V gene is TRBV27, the J gene TRBJ1-1; unclear D gene. There are 11 residues in the CDR3. Germline values: CDR1 MNHEY, CDR2 SMNVEV (reference sequence). The V and J ends lost 10 bases and 5 bases respectively, with 11 bases between them. CDR3 protein: CATIRRTEAFF. CDR3 bases: TGTGCCACCATCCGGAGGACTGAAGCTTTCTTT.

This sequence joins TRBV29-1 and TRBJ1-5; 7 bases align to TRBD1. The junction had 13 bases not matched to a gene; V was cut back by 6 bases and J by 5 bases. CDR1 and CDR2 from the germline V gene are SQVTM and ANQGSEA. This CDR3 has 15 residues. CDR3 loop: CSVAFGTAKDQPQHF. CDR3 DNA: TGCAGCGTGGCCTTCGGGACAGCCAAGGATCAGCCCCAGCATTTT.

J is TRBJ2-7 and V is TRBV7-9; possibly TRBD2 for D (7 bases). CDR3 size: 13 residues. Looked up from germline, CDR1 is SEHNR and CDR2 is FQNEAQ (reference sequence). V shed 5 bases and J shed 6 bases, with 14 bases lying between them. Written as DNA, the CDR3 is TGTGCCAGCAGCAATGGGGGGGCAAGCGAGCAGTACTTC. Amino acid sequence: CASSNGGASEQYF.

The rearrangement uses TRBV2 and TRBJ1-2; D possibly corresponds to TRBD1 (5 bases). CDR1 is SNHLY, CDR2 FYNNEI, per germline. Trimming shortened V by 5 bases and J by 2 bases, and 15 bases separated the two germline ends. The CDR3 runs 15 residues. The CDR3 nucleotides read TGTGCCAGCAGTCACGGGGGGAAATCAAACTATGGCTACACCTTC. It yields the protein CASSHGGKSNYGYTF.

The gene calls are TRBV30 and TRBJ1-1, with 8 nucleotides matching TRBD1. V lost 1 base and J lost 1; bases outside the gene matches: 11. The CDR3 has 17 amino acids. Looked up from germline, CDR1 is GTSNPN and CDR2 is SVGIG (reference sequence). CDR3 in DNA: TGTGCCTGGAGTGAAAGGACGGGGCAGGGGGCGAACACTGAAGCTTTCTTT. Its protein is CAWSERTGQGANTEAFF.

The gene calls are TRBV7-8 and TRBJ1-6; D call uncertain. CDR3 size: 14 residues. The V end was cut by 8 bases, the J end by 4 bases, with 12 bases between. The germline V gene encodes CDR1 SGHVS and CDR2 FQNEAQ. Here the CDR3 DNA reads TGTGCCAGCGCAAGACCGAGGTATAATTCACCCCTCCACTTT. Protein sequence: CASARPRYNSPLHF.

The chain uses TRBV11-2 and TRBJ1-2; TRBD1 aligns across 9 bases. Germline CDR1 SGHAT, CDR2 FQNNGV. The CDR3 runs 15 residues. The J segment lost 4 bases and the V segment lost 4 bases, leaving 7 bases of the junction unmatched. CDR3 sequence: CASSSPGQGGYGYTF. The CDR3 DNA is TGTGCCAGCAGCTCACCGGGACAGGGTGGCTATGGCTACACCTTC.

This chain uses TRBV7-9 with TRBJ2-3, with a weak D call TRBD2 (5 bases). Germline V gene lookup returns CDR1 SEHNR and CDR2 FQNEAQ (reference sequence). Trimming cost V 5 bases and J 0 bases, with 9 bases left between them. The CDR3 is made up of 14 amino acids. In DNA form, the CDR3 reads TGTGCCAGCAGCAACGGGATAAGCACAGATACGCAGTATTTT. It codes for CASSNGISTDTQYF.

The CDR3 nucleotides are TGTGCCAGCAGTTTGTCAGGTTACACTGAAGCTTTCTTT. Its protein is CASSLSGYTEAFF. The chain carries TRBV27 and TRBJ1-1; D remains ambiguous. Germline CDR1 reads MNHEY; CDR2 reads SMNVEV (reference sequence). The CDR3 sequence is 13 residues long. V was shortened by 3 bases and J by 3 bases, with 8 bases between the two germline ends.

The genes are TRBV6-2 or TRBV6-3 and TRBJ2-7, with 8 bases lining up with TRBD2. Germline loops: CDR1 MNHEY, CDR2 SVGEGT. J gave up 2 bases and V 5 bases, and 5 bases lay outside the gene matches. CDR3 length: 14 residues. CDR3 DNA sequence: TGTGCCAGCAGTACCCGGGGGGGAGCCTACGAGCAGTACTTC. This sequence encodes CASSTRGGAYEQYF.

The count of this clone is one. The chain is built from TRBV19 and TRBJ2-2; D might be TRBD2 (6 bases). V lost 3 bases and J lost 0, with 8 bases in between. The CDR3 spans 15 residues. CDR1 and CDR2 from the germline V gene are LNHDA and SQIVND (reference sequence). The CDR3: CASSMWGANTGELFF. CDR3 in DNA: TGTGCCAGTAGTATGTGGGGGGCGAACACCGGGGAGCTGTTTTTT.

This chain links TRBV4-1 with TRBJ1-6; D is uncertain. CDR1 is MGHRA, CDR2 YSYEKL, per germline. CDR3 length: 15 residues. The V end was cut by 0 bases, the J end by 6 bases, with 9 bases between. The CDR3 DNA follows: TGCGCCAGCAGCCAAGAATTGGCTGCTAATTCACCCCTCCACTTT. It is translated as CASSQELAANSPLHF.

This rearrangement joins TRBV12-3 or TRBV12-4 to TRBJ1-4; unclear D gene. The CDR3 totals 11 residues. Deletions cut 7 bases from V and 7 bases from J, with 7 bases between. This CDR3 reads CASTSSEKLFF. The CDR3 nucleotides read TGTGCCAGCACTTCTAGTGAAAAACTGTTTTTT.

V usage is TRBV4-1 and J usage is TRBJ1-4; 8 nucleotides agree with TRBD1. V gave up 6 bases and J gave up 8 bases; unmatched junction bases: 5. Germline CDR1 is MGHRA and CDR2 is YSYEKL. This CDR3 is built from 13 residues. CDR3 amino acids: CASSVTGGEKLFF. As DNA, the CDR3 is TGCGCCAGCAGTGTTACAGGGGGGGAAAAACTGTTTTTT.

This clone was picked up a small number of times. The J gene is TRBJ2-3, the V gene TRBV11-2; 7 nucleotides agree with TRBD2. Trimming removed 5 bases from V and 2 bases from J; junction bases left unmatched: 7. From germline, CDR1 is SGHAT and CDR2 FQNNGV. The CDR3 is made up of 15 amino acids. For the CDR3, the DNA is TGTGCCAGCAGCCCACGGCGGGAGCCCACAGATACGCAGTATTTT. The encoded protein is CASSPRREPTDTQYF. The full variable domain, its missing parts supplied by reference TRBV11-2 and TRBJ2-3, is EAGVAQSPRYKIIEKRQSVAFWCNPISGHATLYWYQQILGQGPKLLIQFQNNGVVDDSQLPKDRFSAERLKGVDSTLKIQPAKLEDSAVYLCASSPRREPTDTQYFGPGTRLTVL.

The chain is built from TRBV7-2 and TRBJ1-6; D possibly corresponds to TRBD1 (6 bases). The germline gives CDR1 SGHTA, CDR2 FQGNSA. The CDR3 totals 16 residues. The V and J ends lost 3 bases and 7 bases respectively, with 16 bases between them. The CDR3: CASSFFVTGSNSPLHF. The CDR3 DNA reads as TGTGCCAGCAGCTTTTTTGTAACAGGGTCGAATTCACCCCTCCACTTT.

The CDR3 DNA follows: TGTGCCAGCAGCTTAGGGACAGGGGTGAACTACACCTTC. This translates into CASSLGTGVNYTF. The J gene is TRBJ1-2, the V gene TRBV7-2, with 9 positions matching TRBD1. The CDR3 is made up of 13 amino acids. Germline V gene sequence: CDR1 SGHTA, CDR2 FQGNSA. J gave up 10 bases and V 1 base, and 4 bases lay outside the gene matches.

This clone was observed a single time. The J gene is TRBJ2-5, the V gene TRBV11-2; D gene ambiguous. The length of the CDR3 is 16 residues. V lost 0 bases to trimming and J lost 2 bases, with 13 bases between them. Germline V lookup: CDR1 SGHAT, CDR2 FQNNGV. The DNA for the CDR3 is TGTGCCAGCAGCTTAGATGAGTTCTCTGCTCAAGAGACCCAGTACTTC. It translates to CASSLDEFSAQETQYF.

The table lists this clone with a count of one. In DNA, the CDR3 is TGTGCCAGCAGCTTGTGGGCCGCCCTTAACTATGGCTACACCTTC. It translates to CASSLWAALNYGYTF. V gene TRBV5-6 combines with J gene TRBJ1-2; D gene uncertain. V dropped 1 base and J dropped 1 base, with 11 bases sitting between them. This CDR3 comprises 15 residues. Germline CDR1 and CDR2: SGHDT and YYEEEE.

The genes are TRBV18 and TRBJ1-1; TRBD1 matches 8 bases. The germline V gene encodes CDR1 KGHSH and CDR2 LQKENI. Trimming removed 4 bases from V and 4 bases from J; junction bases left unmatched: 8. The CDR3 loop spans 15 amino acids. DNA of the CDR3: TGTGCCAGCTCACTGGGGACAGGTTCGAGCACTGAAGCTTTCTTT. It yields the protein CASSLGTGSSTEAFF.

The CDR3 nucleotides read TGTGCCAGCAGCCAAGATTTCCTAGCGGGGGGCAATGAGCAGTTCTTC. It encodes CASSQDFLAGGNEQFF. The J gene is TRBJ2-1, the V gene TRBV4-2; TRBD2 aligns across 11 bases. V lost 0 bases and J lost 6; bases outside the gene matches: 4. Germline V gene lookup returns CDR1 LGHNA and CDR2 YNFKEQ. The CDR3 length is 16 residues.